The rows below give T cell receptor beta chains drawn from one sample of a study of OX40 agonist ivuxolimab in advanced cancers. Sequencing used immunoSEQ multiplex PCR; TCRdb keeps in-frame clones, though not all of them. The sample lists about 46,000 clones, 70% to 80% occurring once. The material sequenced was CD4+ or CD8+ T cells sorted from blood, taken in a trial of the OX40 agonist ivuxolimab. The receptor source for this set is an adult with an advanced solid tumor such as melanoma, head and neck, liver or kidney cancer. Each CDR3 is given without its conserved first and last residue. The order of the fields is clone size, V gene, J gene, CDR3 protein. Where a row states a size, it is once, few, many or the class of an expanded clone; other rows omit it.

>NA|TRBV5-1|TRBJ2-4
ASSRGTSGIPNIQY
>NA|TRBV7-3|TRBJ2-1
ASSQGHNEQF
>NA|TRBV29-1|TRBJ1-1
SGGTGAEAF
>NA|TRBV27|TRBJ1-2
ASSRGGAGANYGYT
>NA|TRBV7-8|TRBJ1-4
ASSLARGGKVQNEKLF
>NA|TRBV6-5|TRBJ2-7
ASRGSAGREQY
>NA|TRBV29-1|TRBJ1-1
SVDRRQGAQATEAF
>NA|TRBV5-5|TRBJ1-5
ASSPAGTAGPQH
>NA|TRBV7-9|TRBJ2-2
ASSLTGDTGELF
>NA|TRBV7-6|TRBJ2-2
ASSRRLTANTGELF
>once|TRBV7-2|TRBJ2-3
ASRYRDGSTDTQY
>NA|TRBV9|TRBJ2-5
ASSPQGFETQY
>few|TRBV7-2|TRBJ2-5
ASSLVGIQETQY
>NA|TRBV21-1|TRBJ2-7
ASSKGAILREQY
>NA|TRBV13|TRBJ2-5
ASSRPTSGVVETQY
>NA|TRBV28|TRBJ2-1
ASSLTPLSYNEQF
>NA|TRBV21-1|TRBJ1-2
ASSKYTGTERIGYT
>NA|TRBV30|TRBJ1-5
AWSVTAGRQPQH
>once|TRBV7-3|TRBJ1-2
ASSLTGGSGYT
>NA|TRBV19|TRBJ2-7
ASSTRRGRVDEQY
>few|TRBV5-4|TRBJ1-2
ASSLTLDRGLGYT
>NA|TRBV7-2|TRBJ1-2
ASSLDRASYGYT
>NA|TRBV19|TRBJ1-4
ASSIGVLAGSATNEKLF
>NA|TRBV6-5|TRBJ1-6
ASSPATVNSPLH
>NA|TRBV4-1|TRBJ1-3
ASSLNYRGGAGAGNTIY
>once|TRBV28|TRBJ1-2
ASSLLDTNYGYT
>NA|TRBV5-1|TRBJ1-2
ASSLNRALNYGYT
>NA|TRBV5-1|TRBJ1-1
ASSWDRSNTEAF
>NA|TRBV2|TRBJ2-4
ASSPDRVAKNIQY
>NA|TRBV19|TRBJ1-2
ASSYDRGAGYGYT
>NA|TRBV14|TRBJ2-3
ASSQIDRGDTQY